These 9 T cell receptor beta chains came from one sample sequenced in a study of blood T cell repertoires in COVID-19. The method was immunoSEQ multiplex PCR; TCRdb's version includes in-frame clones alone and lacks a portion of them. This table has roughly 150,000 clones, 70% to 85% appearing once. The material sequenced was peripheral blood. The receptors here all came from a man aged 80 or over with COVID-19, enrolled during active disease.

This clone was observed a few times. The V call is TRBV5-4, the J call TRBJ1-2; no reliable D call. The germline gives CDR1 SGHNT, CDR2 YYREEE (reference sequence). The CDR3 has 13 residues. Trimming shortened V by 2 bases and J by 2 bases, and 7 bases separated the two germline ends. This CDR3 reads CASSLQKNYGYTF. The CDR3, as DNA: TGTGCCAGCAGCTTACAGAAAAACTATGGCTACACCTTC.

The CDR3 coding sequence is TGTGCCAGCAGCGTAGGACCCGGGACAGGGGATTTTGGTGAAAAACTGTTTTTT. Its protein product is CASSVGPGTGDFGEKLFF. This sequence joins TRBV9 and TRBJ1-4; 10 nucleotides align to TRBD1. This CDR3 has 18 residues. Germline CDR1 SGDLS, CDR2 YYNGEE. The junction had 12 bases not matched to a gene; V was cut back by 0 bases and J by 7 bases.

V usage is TRBV19 and J usage is TRBJ2-5, with TRBD2 matching 10 bases. Germline V lookup: CDR1 LNHDA, CDR2 SQIVND (reference sequence). The V segment lost 5 bases and the J segment 1 base; nucleotides outside the gene matches: 4. This CDR3 region has 15 residues. Here the CDR3 reads CASSHQRGGQETQYF. CDR3 DNA sequence: TGTGCCAGTAGTCATCAGCGGGGGGGCCAAGAGACCCAGTACTTC.

The chain uses TRBV7-8 and TRBJ1-2; TRBD1 aligns across 7 bases. CDR3 size: 13 residues. V was pared by 5 bases and J by 3 bases, with 3 bases of the junction left unmatched. The germline V gene has CDR1 SGHVS and CDR2 FQNEAQ. CDR3 DNA sequence: TGTGCCAGCAGCGAAGGGACAGACTATGGCTACACCTTC. Amino acid sequence: CASSEGTDYGYTF.

The genes are TRBV15 and TRBJ1-6; D is undetermined. V was clipped by 0 bases and J by 0 bases, with 12 bases between them. Germline-derived CDR1 and CDR2 are LNHNV and YYDKDF (reference sequence). The CDR3 covers 18 residues. CDR3 sequence: CATSRDNPSSSYNSPLHF. CDR3 coding DNA: TGTGCCACCAGCAGAGATAACCCCTCGAGCTCCTATAATTCACCCCTCCACTTT.

DNA for the CDR3: TGTGCCAGCAGCGTAGAGTCCGGGAATTATAACTATGGCTACACCTTC. Translation: CASSVESGNYNYGYTF. This chain uses TRBV9 with TRBJ1-2, with unresolved D. V lost 0 bases to trimming and J lost 1 base, with 13 bases between them. Germline lookup yields CDR1 SGDLS and CDR2 YYNGEE. There are 16 residues in the CDR3.

V is TRBV12-3 or TRBV12-4 and J is TRBJ2-2, with TRBD1 identical over 7 bases. The CDR3 is 13 residues long. Unmatched junction bases numbered 4, after V lost 11 bases and J lost 1 base. CDR3 nucleotide sequence: TGTGCCCTTGGACAGGTGAACACCGGGGAGCTGTTTTTT. Translated, it gives CALGQVNTGELFF.

This sequence joins TRBV14 and TRBJ2-3; D gene unclear. This CDR3 is built from 13 residues. Trimming took 2 bases from V and 5 from J, leaving 8 bases between them. CDR1 is SGHDN and CDR2 is FVKESK in the germline V gene. CDR3 in DNA: TGTGCCAGCAGCCAAAGACTTGGAGATACGCAGTATTTT. Protein: CASSQRLGDTQYF.

The rearrangement joins TRBV7-8 to TRBJ1-6; D perhaps matches TRBD1 (5 bases). This CDR3 region has 15 residues. Trimming took off 4 bases at V and 10 bases at J, with 17 bases between the two ends. The germline V gene has CDR1 SGHVS and CDR2 FQNEAQ. The CDR3 coding sequence is TGTGCCAGCAGCTCGTTAACTCCGGGGGTCTCACCCCTCCACTTT. It codes for CASSSLTPGVSPLHF.